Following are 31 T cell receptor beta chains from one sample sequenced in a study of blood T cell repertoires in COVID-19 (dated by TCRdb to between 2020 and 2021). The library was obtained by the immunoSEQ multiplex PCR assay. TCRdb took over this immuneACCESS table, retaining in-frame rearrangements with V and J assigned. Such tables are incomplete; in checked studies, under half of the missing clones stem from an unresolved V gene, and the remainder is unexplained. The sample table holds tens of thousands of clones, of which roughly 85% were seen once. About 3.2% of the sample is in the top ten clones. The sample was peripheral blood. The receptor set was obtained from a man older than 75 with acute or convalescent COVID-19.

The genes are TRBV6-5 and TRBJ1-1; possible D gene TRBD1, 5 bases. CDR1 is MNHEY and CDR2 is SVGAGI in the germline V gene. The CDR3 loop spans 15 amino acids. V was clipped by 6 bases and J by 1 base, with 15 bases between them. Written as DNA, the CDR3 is TGTGCCAGCAGGGCGGTGGAGGGACCGAACACTGAAGCTTTCTTT. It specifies CASRAVEGPNTEAFF.

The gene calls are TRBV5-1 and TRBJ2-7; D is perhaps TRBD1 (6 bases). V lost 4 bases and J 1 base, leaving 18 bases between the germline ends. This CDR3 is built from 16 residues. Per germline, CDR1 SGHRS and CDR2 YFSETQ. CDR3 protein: CASSPTTGTTSYEQYF. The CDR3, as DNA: TGCGCCAGCAGCCCTACCACCGGGACAACTTCCTACGAGCAGTACTTC.

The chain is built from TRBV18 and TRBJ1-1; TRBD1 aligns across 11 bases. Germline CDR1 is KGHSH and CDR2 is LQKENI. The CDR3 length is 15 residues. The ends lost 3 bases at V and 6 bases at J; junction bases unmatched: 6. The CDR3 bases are TGTGCCAGCTCACCCGGGACAGGGGGGGCAGCTGAAGCTTTCTTT. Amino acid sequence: CASSPGTGGAAEAFF.

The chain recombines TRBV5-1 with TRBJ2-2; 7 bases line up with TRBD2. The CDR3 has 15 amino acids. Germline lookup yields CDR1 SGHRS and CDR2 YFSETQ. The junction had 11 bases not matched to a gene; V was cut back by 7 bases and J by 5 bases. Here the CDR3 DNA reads TGCGCCAGCGCCGGAGGCGGGACTATTACCGGGGAGCTGTTTTTT. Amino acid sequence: CASAGGGTITGELFF.

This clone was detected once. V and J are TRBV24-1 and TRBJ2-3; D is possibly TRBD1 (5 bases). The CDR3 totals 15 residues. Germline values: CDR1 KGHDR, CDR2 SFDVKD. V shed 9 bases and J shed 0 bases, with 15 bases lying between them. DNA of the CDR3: TGTGCCACCGCCAAGGACACACTCAGCACAGATACGCAGTATTTT. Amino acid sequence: CATAKDTLSTDTQYF.

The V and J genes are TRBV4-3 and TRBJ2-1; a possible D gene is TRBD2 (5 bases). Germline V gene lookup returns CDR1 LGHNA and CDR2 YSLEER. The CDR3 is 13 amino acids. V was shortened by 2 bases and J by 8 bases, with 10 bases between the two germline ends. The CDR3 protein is CASSQQLVYEQFF. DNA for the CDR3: TGCGCCAGCAGCCAACAACTAGTCTATGAGCAGTTCTTC.

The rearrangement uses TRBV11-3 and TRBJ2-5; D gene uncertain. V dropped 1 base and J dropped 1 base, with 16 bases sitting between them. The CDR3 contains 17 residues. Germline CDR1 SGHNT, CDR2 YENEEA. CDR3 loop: CASSLGIVGGSQETQYF. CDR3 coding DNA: TGTGCCAGCAGCTTAGGAATAGTCGGCGGAAGCCAAGAGACCCAGTACTTC.

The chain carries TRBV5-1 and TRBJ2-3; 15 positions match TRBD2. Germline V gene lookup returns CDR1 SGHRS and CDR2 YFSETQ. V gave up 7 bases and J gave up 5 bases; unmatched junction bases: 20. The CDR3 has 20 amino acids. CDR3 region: CASARLVRGLAGGPEDTQYF. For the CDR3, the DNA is TGCGCCAGCGCCCGTTTGGTGCGCGGACTAGCGGGAGGGCCGGAAGATACGCAGTATTTT. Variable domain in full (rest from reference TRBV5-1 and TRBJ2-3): KAGVTQTPRYLIKTRGQQVTLSCSPISGHRSVSWYQQTPGQGLQFLFEYFSETQRNKGNFPGRFSGRQFSNSRSEMNVSTLELGDSALYLCASARLVRGLAGGPEDTQYFGPGTRLTVL.

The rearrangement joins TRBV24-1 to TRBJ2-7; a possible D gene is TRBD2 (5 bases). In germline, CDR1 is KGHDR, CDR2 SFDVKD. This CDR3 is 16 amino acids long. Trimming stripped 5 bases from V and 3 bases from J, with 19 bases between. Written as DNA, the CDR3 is TGTGCCACCAGTGGTTCCGGGAACACGGGGTTCTACGAGCAGTACTTC. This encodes CATSGSGNTGFYEQYF.

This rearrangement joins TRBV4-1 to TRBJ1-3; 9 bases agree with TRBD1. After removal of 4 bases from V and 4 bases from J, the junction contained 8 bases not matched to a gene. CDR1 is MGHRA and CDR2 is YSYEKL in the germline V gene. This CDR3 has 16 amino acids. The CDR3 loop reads CASSPGQGLTGNTIYF. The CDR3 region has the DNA TGCGCCAGCAGCCCCGGACAGGGGTTGACCGGAAACACCATATATTTT.

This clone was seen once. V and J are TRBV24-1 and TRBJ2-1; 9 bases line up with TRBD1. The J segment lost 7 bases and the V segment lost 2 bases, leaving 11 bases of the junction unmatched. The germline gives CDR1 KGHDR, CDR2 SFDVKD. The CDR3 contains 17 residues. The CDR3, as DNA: TGTGCCACCAGTGATTCCGTACCGGACAGGGGCTGGAATGAGCAGTTCTTC. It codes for CATSDSVPDRGWNEQFF.

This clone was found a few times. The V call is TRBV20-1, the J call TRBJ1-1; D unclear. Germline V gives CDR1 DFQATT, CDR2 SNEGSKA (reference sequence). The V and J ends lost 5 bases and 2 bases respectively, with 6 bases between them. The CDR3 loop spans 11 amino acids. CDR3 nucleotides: TGCAGTGCTCCGTCTAACACTGAAGCTTTCTTT. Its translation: CSAPSNTEAFF.

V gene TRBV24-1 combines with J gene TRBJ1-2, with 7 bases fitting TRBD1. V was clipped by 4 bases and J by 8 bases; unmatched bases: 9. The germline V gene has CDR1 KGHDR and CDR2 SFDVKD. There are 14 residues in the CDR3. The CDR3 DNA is TGTGCCACCAGTGACCTTGGACAGGAGGAAGGCTACACCTTC. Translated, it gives CATSDLGQEEGYTF.

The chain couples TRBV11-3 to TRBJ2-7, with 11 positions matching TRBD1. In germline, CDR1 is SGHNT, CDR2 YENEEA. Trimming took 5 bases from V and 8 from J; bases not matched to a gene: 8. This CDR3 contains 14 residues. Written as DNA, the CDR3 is TGTGCCAGCAGCCGGCCGGACAGGGGGCCTCAGCAGTACTTC. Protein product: CASSRPDRGPQQYF.

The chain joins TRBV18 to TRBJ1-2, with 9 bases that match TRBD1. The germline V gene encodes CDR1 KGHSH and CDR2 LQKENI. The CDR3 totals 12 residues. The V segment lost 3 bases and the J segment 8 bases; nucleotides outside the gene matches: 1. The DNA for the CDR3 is TGTGCCAGCTCACCGGGACAGGGAGGCTACACCTTC. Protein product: CASSPGQGGYTF. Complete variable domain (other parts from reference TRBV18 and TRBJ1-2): NAGVMQNPRHLVRRRGQEARLRCSPMKGHSHVYWYRQLPEEGLKFMVYLQKENIIDESGMPKERFSAEFPKEGPSILRIQQVVRGDSAAYFCASSPGQGGYTFGSGTRLTVV.

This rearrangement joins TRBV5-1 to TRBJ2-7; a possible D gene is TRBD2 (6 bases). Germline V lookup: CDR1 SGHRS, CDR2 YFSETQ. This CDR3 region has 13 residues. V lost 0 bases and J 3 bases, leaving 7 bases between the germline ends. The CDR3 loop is CASSLGRDYEQYF. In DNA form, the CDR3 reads TGCGCCAGCAGCTTGGGGAGGGACTACGAGCAGTACTTC. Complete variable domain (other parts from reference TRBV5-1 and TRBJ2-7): KAGVTQTPRYLIKTRGQQVTLSCSPISGHRSVSWYQQTPGQGLQFLFEYFSETQRNKGNFPGRFSGRQFSNSRSEMNVSTLELGDSALYLCASSLGRDYEQYFGPGTRLTVT.

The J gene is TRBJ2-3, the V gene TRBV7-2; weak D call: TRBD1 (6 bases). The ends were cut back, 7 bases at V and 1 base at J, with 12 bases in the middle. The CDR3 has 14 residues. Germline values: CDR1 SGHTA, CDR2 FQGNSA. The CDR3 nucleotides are TGTGCCAGCACCCGTACAGGGCGCACAGATACGCAGTATTTT. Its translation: CASTRTGRTDTQYF.

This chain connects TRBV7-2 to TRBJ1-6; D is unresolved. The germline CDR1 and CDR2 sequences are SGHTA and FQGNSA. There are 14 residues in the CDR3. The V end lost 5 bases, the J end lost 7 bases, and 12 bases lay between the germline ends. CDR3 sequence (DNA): TGTGCCAGCAGCCTGGAGGGCCTGAATTCACCCCTCCACTTT. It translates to CASSLEGLNSPLHF.

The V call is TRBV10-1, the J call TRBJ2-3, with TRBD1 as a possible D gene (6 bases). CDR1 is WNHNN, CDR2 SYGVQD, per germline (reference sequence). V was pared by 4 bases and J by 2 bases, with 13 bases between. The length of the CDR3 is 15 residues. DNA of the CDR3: TGCGCCAGCAGTGGCACGAGGACAGACACAGATACGCAGTATTTT. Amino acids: CASSGTRTDTDTQYF.

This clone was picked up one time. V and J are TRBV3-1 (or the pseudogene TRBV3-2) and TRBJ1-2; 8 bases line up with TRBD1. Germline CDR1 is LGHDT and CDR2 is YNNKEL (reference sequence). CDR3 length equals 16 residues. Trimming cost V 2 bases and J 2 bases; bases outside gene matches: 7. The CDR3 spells CASSQSDRGTNYGYTF. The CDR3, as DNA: TGTGCCAGCAGCCAATCTGACAGGGGAACAAACTATGGCTACACCTTC.

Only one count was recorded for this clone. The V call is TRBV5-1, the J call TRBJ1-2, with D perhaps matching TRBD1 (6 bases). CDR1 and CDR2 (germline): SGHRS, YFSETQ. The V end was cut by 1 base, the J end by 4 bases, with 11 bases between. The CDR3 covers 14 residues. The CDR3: CASSLQGIIYGYTF. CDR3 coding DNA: TGCGCCAGCAGCTTGCAGGGGATAATCTATGGCTACACCTTC.

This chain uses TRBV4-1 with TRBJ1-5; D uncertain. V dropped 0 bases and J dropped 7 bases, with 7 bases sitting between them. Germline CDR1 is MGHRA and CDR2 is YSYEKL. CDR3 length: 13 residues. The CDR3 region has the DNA TGCGCCAGCAGCCAAGATAATCTCCAGCCCCAGCATTTT. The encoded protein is CASSQDNLQPQHF.

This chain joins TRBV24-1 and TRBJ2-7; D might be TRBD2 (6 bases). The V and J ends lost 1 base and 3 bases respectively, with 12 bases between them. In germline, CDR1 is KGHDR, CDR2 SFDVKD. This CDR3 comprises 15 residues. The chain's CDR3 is CATSDFEGGHYEQYF. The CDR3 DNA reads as TGTGCCACCAGTGATTTTGAGGGAGGACACTACGAGCAGTACTTC.

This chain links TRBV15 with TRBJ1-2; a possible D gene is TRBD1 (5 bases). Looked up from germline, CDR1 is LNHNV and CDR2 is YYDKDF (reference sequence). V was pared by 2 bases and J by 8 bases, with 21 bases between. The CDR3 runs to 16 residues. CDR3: CATSRPPTELLNGYTF. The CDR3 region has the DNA TGTGCCACCAGCAGACCCCCGACAGAGCTCCTCAACGGCTACACCTTC.

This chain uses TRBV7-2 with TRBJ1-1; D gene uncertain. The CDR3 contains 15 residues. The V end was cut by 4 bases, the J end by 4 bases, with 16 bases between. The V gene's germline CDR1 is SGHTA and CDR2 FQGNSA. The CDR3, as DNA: TGTGCCAGCAGCTCGCAGCCAGCCACGGGCACTGAAGCTTTCTTT. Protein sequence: CASSSQPATGTEAFF.

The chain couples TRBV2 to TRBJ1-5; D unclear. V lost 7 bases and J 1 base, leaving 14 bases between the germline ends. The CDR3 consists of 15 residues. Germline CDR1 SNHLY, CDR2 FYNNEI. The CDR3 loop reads CASTEDSFSNQPQHF. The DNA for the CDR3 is TGTGCCAGCACCGAGGATTCGTTCAGCAATCAGCCCCAGCATTTT.

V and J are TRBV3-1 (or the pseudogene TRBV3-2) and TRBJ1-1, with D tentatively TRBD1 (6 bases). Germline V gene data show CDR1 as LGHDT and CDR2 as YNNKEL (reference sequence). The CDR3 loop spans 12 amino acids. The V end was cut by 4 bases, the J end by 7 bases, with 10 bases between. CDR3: CASSPRTDEAFF. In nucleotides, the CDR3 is TGTGCCAGCAGCCCCCGGACAGATGAAGCTTTCTTT.

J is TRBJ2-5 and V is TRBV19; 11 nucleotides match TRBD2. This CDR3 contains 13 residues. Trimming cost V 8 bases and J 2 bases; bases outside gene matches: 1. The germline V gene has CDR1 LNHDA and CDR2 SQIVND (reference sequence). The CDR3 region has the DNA TGTGCCAGTCGACTAGCGGGGCAAGAGACCCAGTACTTC. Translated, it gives CASRLAGQETQYF.

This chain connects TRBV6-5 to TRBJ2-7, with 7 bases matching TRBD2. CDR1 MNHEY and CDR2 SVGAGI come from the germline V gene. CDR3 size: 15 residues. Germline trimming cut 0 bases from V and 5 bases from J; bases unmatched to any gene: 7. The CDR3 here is CASSYSISSGNEQYF. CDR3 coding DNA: TGTGCCAGCAGTTACTCGATTTCCAGCGGGAACGAGCAGTACTTC.

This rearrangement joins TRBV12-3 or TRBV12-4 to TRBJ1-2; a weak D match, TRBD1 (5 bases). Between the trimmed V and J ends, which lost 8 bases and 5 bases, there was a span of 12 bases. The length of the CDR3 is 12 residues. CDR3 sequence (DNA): TGTGCCAGCTCCGGGGGACGGTATGGCTACACCTTC. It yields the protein CASSGGRYGYTF.

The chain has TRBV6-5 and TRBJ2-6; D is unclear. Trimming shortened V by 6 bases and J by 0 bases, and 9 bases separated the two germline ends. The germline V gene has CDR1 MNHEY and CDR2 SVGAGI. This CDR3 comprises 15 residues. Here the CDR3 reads CASRSTSSGANVLTF. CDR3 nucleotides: TGTGCCAGCAGGTCGACAAGCTCTGGGGCCAACGTCCTGACTTTC.